These T cell receptor beta chains were read from a single sample in a study of T cells in Graves' hyperthyroidism and ophthalmopathy. Each CDR3 protein is one row after TCRdb ran MiXCR on the multiplex PCR reads. The sample includes roughly 240,000 distinct CDR3 sequences, approximately 23% of them seen just once. Source material: blood. The receptors derive from a woman aged 40 to 50 with Graves' ophthalmopathy. Each CDR3 is given with its conserved first and last residue. The D gene is left open where the match is weak. The size of a clone is reported for some rows only, either as once, few or many, or as a class for expanded clones.

abundance	v_gene	j_gene	d_gene	CDR3aa	CDR3nt
.	TRBV28	TRBJ2-5	.	CASSSLRQKEGQETQYF	TGTGCCAGCAGTTCCCTTCGGCAAAAAGAGGGCCAAGAGACCCAGTACTTC
many	TRBV2	TRBJ2-4	TRBD2	CASSEGLAGVGNIQYF	TGTGCCAGCAGTGAGGGACTAGCGGGAGTGGGAAACATTCAGTACTTC
.	TRBV30	TRBJ1-1	.	CAWTWDTEAEAFF	TGTGCCTGGACTTGGGACACGGAGGCTGAAGCTTTCTTT
.	TRBV6-5	TRBJ1-2	.	CASSYLATANYGYTF	TGTGCCAGCAGTTACTTGGCGACAGCTAACTATGGCTACACCTTC
.	TRBV12-3/TRBV12-4	TRBJ1-1	.	CASSLAQNQMNTEAFF	TGTGCCAGCAGTTTAGCGCAGAACCAGATGAACACTGAAGCTTTCTTT
many	TRBV11-2	TRBJ2-5	TRBD1	CASSTDRATQYF	TGTGCCAGCAGCACCGACAGGGCGACCCAGTACTTC
many	TRBV4-2	TRBJ2-7	TRBD1	CASSQGRDRGSYEQYF	TGTGCCAGCAGCCAGGGCCGGGACAGGGGCTCCTACGAGCAGTACTTC
many	TRBV11-1	TRBJ2-7	TRBD2	CASSLQTSGISYEQYF	TGTGCCAGCAGCCTCCAGACTAGCGGGATCTCCTACGAGCAGTACTTC
few	TRBV30	TRBJ2-5	TRBD2	CAWEAGGWETQYF	TGTGCCTGGGAAGCGGGAGGCTGGGAGACCCAGTACTTC
many	TRBV7-6	TRBJ2-7	.	CASSLTEQYF	TGTGCCAGCAGCTTAACCGAGCAGTACTTC
many	TRBV19	TRBJ2-2	.	CASSETLGTGELFF	TGTGCCAGTAGCGAGACCTTGGGCACCGGGGAGCTGTTTTTT
many	TRBV28	TRBJ2-2	.	CASRPGRVGTNTGELFF	TGTGCCAGCAGACCCGGTCGGGTCGGAACGAACACCGGGGAGCTGTTTTTT
many	TRBV7-6	TRBJ2-7	TRBD1	CASSFGTDDYEQYF	TGTGCCAGCAGCTTTGGGACAGACGACTACGAGCAGTACTTC
many	TRBV6-5	TRBJ2-7	.	CASTKDRAYEQYF	TGTGCCAGCACTAAGGACAGAGCCTACGAGCAGTACTTC
many	TRBV28	TRBJ1-6	.	CASSLWREVRSNSPLHF	TGTGCCAGCAGTTTGTGGCGGGAGGTACGGAGTAATTCACCCCTCCACTTT
many	TRBV7-9	TRBJ2-7	.	CASSQDGQAYEQYF	TGTGCCAGCAGCCAGGATGGACAAGCCTACGAGCAGTACTTC
.	TRBV5-1	TRBJ1-2	.	CASSLGWGGYTF	TGCGCCAGCAGCCTTGGTTGGGGTGGCTACACCTTC
many	TRBV4-2	TRBJ2-7	.	CASSASRAGEGEQYF	TGTGCCAGCAGCGCTTCGCGGGCAGGGGAGGGCGAGCAGTACTTC
few	TRBV3-1	TRBJ2-7	TRBD2	CASSQGDSGRNEQYF	TGTGCCAGCAGCCAAGGCGATAGCGGGAGGAACGAGCAGTACTTC
many	TRBV7-9	TRBJ2-7	.	CASSLLVGYEQYF	TGTGCCAGCAGCCTCCTGGTAGGGTACGAGCAGTACTTC
.	TRBV4-2	TRBJ2-3	.	CASTRKGGGGQFDTQYF	TGTGCCAGCACCCGGAAAGGGGGCGGGGGGCAATTCGATACGCAGTATTTT
many	TRBV28	TRBJ1-2	.	CASVGPGGQSGYGYTF	TGTGCCAGCGTTGGACCCGGGGGCCAAAGCGGCTATGGCTACACCTTC
.	TRBV19	TRBJ1-1	.	CASSIGDQADTEAFF	TGTGCCAGTAGTATAGGGGACCAAGCGGACACTGAAGCTTTCTTT
.	TRBV20-1	TRBJ2-7	TRBD2	CSASLLAGGTYEQYF	TGCAGTGCTAGCTTACTAGCGGGAGGGACCTACGAGCAGTACTTC
.	TRBV24-1	TRBJ2-5	TRBD1	CATSDRDSTLQETQYF	TGTGCCACCAGTGACAGGGACAGCACACTCCAAGAGACCCAGTACTTC
many	TRBV4-1	TRBJ2-7	TRBD2	CASSDLAGEGYEQYF	TGCGCCAGCAGCGACTTAGCGGGAGAGGGTTACGAGCAGTACTTC
many	TRBV12-3/TRBV12-4	TRBJ2-5	.	CASSDTGPTETQYF	TGTGCCAGCAGTGACACGGGGCCGACAGAGACCCAGTACTTC
.	TRBV30	TRBJ2-7	.	CAWSVGGGFEQYF	TGTGCCTGGAGTGTAGGGGGGGGTTTTGAGCAGTACTTC
many	TRBV6-5	TRBJ2-2	TRBD1	CASRDRSNTGELFF	TGTGCCAGCCGGGACAGGAGTAACACCGGGGAGCTGTTTTTT
.	TRBV7-9	TRBJ2-5	TRBD1	CASSYGTGIQETQYF	TGTGCCAGCAGCTACGGGACAGGGATCCAAGAGACCCAGTACTTC
.	TRBV12-3/TRBV12-4	TRBJ2-7	TRBD2	CASSLPSGNNVEQYF	TGTGCCAGCAGTCTCCCTAGCGGGAACAATGTCGAGCAGTACTTC
many	TRBV9	TRBJ2-7	TRBD1	CASAQATGEIYEQYF	TGTGCCAGTGCGCAGGCGACAGGGGAGATCTACGAGCAGTACTTC
many	TRBV28	TRBJ1-5	.	CASSSWGRKNQPQHF	TGTGCCAGCAGCTCATGGGGGCGGAAAAATCAGCCCCAGCATTTT
many	TRBV24-1	TRBJ2-5	TRBD2	CATSDRKAGVGETQYF	TGTGCCACCAGTGATAGGAAAGCGGGAGTAGGGGAGACCCAGTACTTC
many	TRBV7-8	TRBJ2-7	TRBD1	CASGGQGGHEQYF	TGTGCCAGCGGCGGACAGGGGGGCCACGAGCAGTACTTC
many	TRBV2	TRBJ2-7	.	CATHLEGRGERQYF	TGTGCCACCCACCTAGAGGGCAGGGGAGAGAGGCAGTACTTC
many	TRBV6-5	TRBJ1-3	.	CASSRTDSGNTIYF	TGTGCCAGCAGTCGTACAGACTCTGGAAACACCATATATTTT
.	TRBV20-1	TRBJ2-7	.	CSAETGTSYEQYF	TGCAGTGCGGAAACAGGGACCTCCTACGAGCAGTACTTC
many	TRBV29-1	TRBJ2-2	.	CSVGGQLANTGELFF	TGCAGCGTGGGGGGACAGCTCGCGAACACCGGGGAGCTGTTTTTT
many	TRBV6-5	TRBJ1-6	TRBD1	CAITDRVNSPLHF	TGTGCCATTACAGACAGGGTAAATTCACCCCTCCACTTT
.	TRBV6-2/TRBV6-3	TRBJ2-7	TRBD2	CASSYAGRTSGIPYEQYF	TGTGCCAGCAGTTACGCGGGACGGACTAGCGGGATTCCCTACGAGCAGTACTTC
many	TRBV30	TRBJ1-1	.	CAWSVLTYAEAFF	TGTGCCTGGAGTGTACTGACGTATGCTGAAGCTTTCTTT